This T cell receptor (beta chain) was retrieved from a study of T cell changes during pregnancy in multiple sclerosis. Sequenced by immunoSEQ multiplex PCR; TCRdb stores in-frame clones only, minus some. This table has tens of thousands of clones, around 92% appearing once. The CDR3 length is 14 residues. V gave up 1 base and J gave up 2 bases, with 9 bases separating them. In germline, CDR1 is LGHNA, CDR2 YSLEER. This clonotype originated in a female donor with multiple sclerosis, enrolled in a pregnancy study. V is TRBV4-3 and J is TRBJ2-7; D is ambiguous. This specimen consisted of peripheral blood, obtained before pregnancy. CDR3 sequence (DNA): TGCGCCAGCAGCCAAGGACAAGGAACCTACGAGCAGTACTTC. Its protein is CASSQGQGTYEQYF.